This T cell receptor (beta chain) was captured by sequencing in a study of vaccination and CD4 T cells after COVID-19. V was shortened by 5 bases and J by 4 bases, with 11 bases between the two germline ends. The CDR3 runs to 13 residues. From germline, CDR1 is KGHSH and CDR2 LQKENI. The sample's treatment: approximately nine-day PBMC culture with coronavirus spike peptide pools or control peptides (ViraFEST assay). Concerning this clonotype itself: Its antigen remains unidentified.

At the Johns Hopkins FTIC core, DNA taken from cultured CD4+ T cells was sequenced by way of the Oncomine TCR Beta short-read assay. Each CDR3 protein is one row after TCRdb ran MiXCR on the PCR reads. The repertoire has roughly 10,000 distinct CDR3 sequences, 55% to 65% of them found once; the top ten carry less than 7.5%. The specimen sequenced was CD4+ T cells from blood, cultured in vitro. The chain has TRBV18 and TRBJ2-5, with D perhaps matching TRBD1 or TRBD2 (5 bases each). The sequence derives from a human donor who had recovered from COVID-19. The CDR3: CASSLGTGETQYF. CDR3 nucleotide sequence: TGTGCCAGCTCATTGGGGACCGGAGAGACCCAGTACTTC.